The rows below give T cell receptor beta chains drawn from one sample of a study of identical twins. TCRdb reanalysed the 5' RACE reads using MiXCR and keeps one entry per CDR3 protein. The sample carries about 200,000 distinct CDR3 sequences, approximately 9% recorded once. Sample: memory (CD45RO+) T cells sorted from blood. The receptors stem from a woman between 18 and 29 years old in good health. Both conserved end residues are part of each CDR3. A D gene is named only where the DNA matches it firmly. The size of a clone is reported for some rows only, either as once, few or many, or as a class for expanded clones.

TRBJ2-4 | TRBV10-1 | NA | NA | CASSESDGWANIQYF | TGCGCCAGCAGTGAGTCGGATGGTTGGGCAAACATTCAGTACTTC
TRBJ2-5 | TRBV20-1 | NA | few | CSARPLGAGVETQYF | TGCAGTGCTAGACCTCTGGGGGCGGGAGTGGAGACCCAGTACTTC
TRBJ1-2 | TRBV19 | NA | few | CASSIGGSYGYTF | TGTGCCAGTAGTATAGGGGGCAGCTATGGCTACACCTTC
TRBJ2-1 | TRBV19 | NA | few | CASSPPPGYNEQFF | TGTGCCAGTAGCCCCCCCCCGGGCTACAATGAGCAGTTCTTC
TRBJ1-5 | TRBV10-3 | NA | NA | CAISESGGEGPQHF | TGTGCCATCAGTGAGTCCGGCGGGGAAGGGCCCCAGCATTTT
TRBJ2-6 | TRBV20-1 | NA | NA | CSAARGVSGANVLTF | TGCAGTGCGGCCCGAGGGGTTAGTGGGGCCAACGTCCTGACTTTC
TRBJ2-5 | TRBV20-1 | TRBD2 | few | CSALYRGGETQYF | TGCAGTGCCCTTTATCGGGGGGGTGAGACCCAGTACTTC
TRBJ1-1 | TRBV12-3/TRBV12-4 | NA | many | CASSPSSGVTNTEAFF | TGTGCCAGCAGTCCCTCCTCGGGGGTTACGAACACTGAAGCTTTCTTT
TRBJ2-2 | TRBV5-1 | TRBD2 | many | CASSEADAGDTGELFF | TGCGCCAGCAGCGAAGCGGACGCGGGAGACACCGGGGAGCTGTTTTTT
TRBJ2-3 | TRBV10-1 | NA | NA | CASSPGVSGTDTQYF | TGCGCCAGCAGTCCGGGGGTCTCAGGCACAGATACGCAGTATTTT
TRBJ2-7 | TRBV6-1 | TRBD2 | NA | CASSAGGEEQYF | TGTGCCAGCAGCGCGGGGGGTGAAGAGCAGTACTTC
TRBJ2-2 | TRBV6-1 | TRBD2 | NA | CASNQGGTGELFF | TGTGCCAGCAACCAGGGAGGGACCGGGGAGCTGTTTTTT
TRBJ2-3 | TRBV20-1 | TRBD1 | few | CSAKTGGIDTQYF | TGCAGTGCGAAGACAGGGGGTATCGATACGCAGTATTTT
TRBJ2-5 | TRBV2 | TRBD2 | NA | CASTMGLAGPETQYF | TGTGCCAGCACTATGGGACTAGCGGGGCCAGAGACCCAGTACTTC
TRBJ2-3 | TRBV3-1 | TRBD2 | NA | CASSQLLGLAGTDTQYF | TGTGCCAGCAGCCAACTTCTTGGACTAGCGGGCACAGATACGCAGTATTTT
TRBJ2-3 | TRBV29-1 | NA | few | CSFELDTQYF | TGCAGCTTTGAACTAGATACGCAGTATTTT
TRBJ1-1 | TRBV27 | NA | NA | CASSLQDWNTEAFF | TGTGCCAGCAGCCTCCAGGACTGGAACACTGAAGCTTTCTTT
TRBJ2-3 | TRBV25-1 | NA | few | CASSEPGGWHTQYF | TGTGCCAGCAGTGAACCCGGCGGTTGGCATACGCAGTATTTT
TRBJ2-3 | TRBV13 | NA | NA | CASGSLGRWITDTQYF | TGTGCCAGCGGGTCACTAGGGCGGTGGATCACAGATACGCAGTATTTT
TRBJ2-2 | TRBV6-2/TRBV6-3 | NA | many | CASRDPGTGELFF | TGTGCCAGCAGGGACCCCGGCACCGGGGAGCTGTTTTTT
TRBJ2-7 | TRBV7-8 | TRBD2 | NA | CASSPLPGLAGSGYEQYF | TGTGCCAGCAGCCCGTTGCCGGGACTAGCGGGATCAGGGTACGAGCAGTACTTC
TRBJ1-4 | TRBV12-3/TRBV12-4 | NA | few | CASTKTEYNEKLFF | TGTGCCAGCACCAAGACTGAGTATAATGAAAAACTGTTTTTT
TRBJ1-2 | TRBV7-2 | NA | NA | CASSPLFYGYTF | TGTGCCAGCAGCCCTCTTTTCTATGGCTACACCTTC
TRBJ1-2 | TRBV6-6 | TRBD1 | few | CAIRQGLGYTF | TGTGCCATCCGACAGGGACTGGGCTACACCTTC
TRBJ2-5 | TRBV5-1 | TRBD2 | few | CASSSGRAETQYF | TGCGCCAGCAGCAGCGGGAGGGCCGAGACCCAGTACTTC
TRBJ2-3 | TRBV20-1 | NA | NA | CSATHGDTQYF | TGCAGTGCCACGCATGGGGATACGCAGTATTTT
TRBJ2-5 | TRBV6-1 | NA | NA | CASSIIGGVQETQYF | TGTGCCAGCAGCATCATCGGGGGAGTCCAAGAGACCCAGTACTTC
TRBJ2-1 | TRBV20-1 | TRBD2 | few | CSASGGLTSGAPDYNEQFF | TGCAGTGCTAGCGGCGGGTTGACTAGCGGGGCCCCAGATTACAATGAGCAGTTCTTC
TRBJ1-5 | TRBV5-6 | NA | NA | CASSFVGSNQPQHF | TGTGCCAGCAGCTTTGTGGGAAGCAATCAGCCCCAGCATTTT
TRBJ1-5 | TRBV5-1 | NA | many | CASSLAGGSQPQHF | TGCGCCAGCAGCTTGGCGGGCGGGAGTCAGCCCCAGCATTTT
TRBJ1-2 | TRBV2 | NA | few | CASSEVFRYYGYTF | TGTGCCAGCAGTGAAGTGTTCCGGTACTATGGCTACACCTTC
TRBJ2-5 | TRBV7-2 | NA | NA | CASSMGPKETQYF | TGTGCCAGCAGCATGGGGCCGAAGGAGACCCAGTACTTC
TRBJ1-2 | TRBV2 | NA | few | CASSERLQFYGYTF | TGTGCCAGCAGTGAAAGGTTACAGTTCTATGGCTACACCTTC
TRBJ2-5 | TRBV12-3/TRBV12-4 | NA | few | CASSPVGERETQYF | TGTGCCAGCAGCCCCGTCGGGGAGCGAGAGACCCAGTACTTC
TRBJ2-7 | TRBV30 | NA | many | CAWSVQYEQYF | TGTGCCTGGAGTGTACAATACGAGCAGTACTTC
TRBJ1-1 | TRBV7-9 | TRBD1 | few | CASSPSLDRGDTEAFF | TGTGCCAGCAGCCCATCCTTGGACAGGGGGGACACTGAAGCTTTCTTT
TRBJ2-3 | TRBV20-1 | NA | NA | CSGIQRGAKDTQYF | TGCAGTGGAATACAGAGGGGGGCGAAAGATACGCAGTATTTT
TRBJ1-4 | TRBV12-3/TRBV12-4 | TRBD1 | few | CASRQGAEEKLFF | TGTGCCAGCAGACAGGGGGCTGAAGAAAAACTGTTTTTT
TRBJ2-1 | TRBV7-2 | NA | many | CASSGGTYNEQFF | TGTGCCAGCAGCGGCGGGACCTACAATGAGCAGTTCTTC
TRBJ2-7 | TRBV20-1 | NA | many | CSARDQLKGGFGEQYF | TGCAGTGCTAGGGACCAACTCAAAGGGGGTTTCGGCGAGCAGTACTTC
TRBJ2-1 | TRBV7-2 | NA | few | CASSSGLAKQFF | TGTGCCAGCAGCTCCGGACTGGCCAAGCAGTTCTTC
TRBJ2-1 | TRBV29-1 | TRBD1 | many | CSVGRLANRGNEQFF | TGCAGCGTTGGTAGGCTAGCCAACAGGGGGAATGAGCAGTTCTTC
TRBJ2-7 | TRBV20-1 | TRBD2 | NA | CSAARRTSGSDEQYF | TGCAGTGCTGCCCGAAGGACTAGCGGGAGCGACGAGCAGTACTTC
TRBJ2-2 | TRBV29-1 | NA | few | CSVEASHTGELFF | TGCAGCGTTGAAGCTAGCCACACCGGGGAGCTGTTTTTT
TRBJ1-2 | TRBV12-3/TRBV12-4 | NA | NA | CASSFSRGFNGYTF | TGTGCCAGCAGTTTCTCCCGAGGGTTCAATGGCTACACCTTC
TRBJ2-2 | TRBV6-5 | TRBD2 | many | CASSWGVIAGVPGELFF | TGTGCCAGCAGTTGGGGGGTTATAGCGGGAGTTCCCGGGGAGCTGTTTTTT
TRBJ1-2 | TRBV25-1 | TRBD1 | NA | CASSAHLGTGHGYTF | TGTGCCAGCAGTGCCCACCTTGGGACAGGGCATGGCTACACCTTC
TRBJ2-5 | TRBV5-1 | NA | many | CASKAEQETQYF | TGCGCCAGCAAGGCGGAACAAGAGACCCAGTACTTC
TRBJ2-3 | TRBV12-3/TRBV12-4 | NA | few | CASSPGTRTDTQYF | TGTGCCAGCAGCCCTGGGACCCGCACAGATACGCAGTATTTT
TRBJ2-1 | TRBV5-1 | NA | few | CASLQVGGEQFF | TGCGCCAGCTTACAGGTTGGTGGTGAGCAGTTCTTC
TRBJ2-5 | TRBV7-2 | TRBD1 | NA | CASSLGDRGRGTQYF | TGTGCCAGCAGCTTAGGGGACAGGGGCAGGGGGACCCAGTACTTC
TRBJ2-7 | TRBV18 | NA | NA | CASTSLSAVYEQYF | TGTGCCAGCACATCTTTAAGCGCCGTCTACGAGCAGTACTTC
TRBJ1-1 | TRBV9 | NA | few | CASSVVWDGGTEAFF | TGTGCCAGCAGCGTAGTCTGGGACGGAGGGACTGAAGCTTTCTTT
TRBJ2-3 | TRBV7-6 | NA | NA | CASSPIRGSTDTQYF | TGTGCCAGCAGCCCGATCCGGGGGAGCACAGATACGCAGTATTTT
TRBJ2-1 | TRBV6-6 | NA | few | CASSMLRNEQFF | TGTGCCAGCAGTATGTTACGGAATGAGCAGTTCTTC
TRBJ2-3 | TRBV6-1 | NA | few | CASKIAESTDTQYF | TGTGCCAGCAAAATAGCGGAGAGCACAGATACGCAGTATTTT
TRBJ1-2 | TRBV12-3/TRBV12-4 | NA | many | CASSGRGGYTF | TGTGCCAGCAGTGGCAGGGGCGGCTACACCTTC
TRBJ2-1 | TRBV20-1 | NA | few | CSAPTPNNEQFF | TGCAGTGCTCCGACTCCCAACAATGAGCAGTTCTTC
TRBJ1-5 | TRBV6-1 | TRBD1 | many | CASRPGQGGGNQPQHF | TGTGCCAGCAGGCCGGGACAGGGGGGCGGAAATCAGCCCCAGCATTTT
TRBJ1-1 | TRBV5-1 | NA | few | CASSLEVLTEAFF | TGCGCCAGCAGCTTGGAAGTACTCACTGAAGCTTTCTTT